This note documents a single TCR beta chain sequence. The target of this receptor is not known. Base qualities were left out, and no much larger clone turns up one base away. From a lookup of the germline V gene, CDR1 and CDR2 are SGHRS and YFSETQ. At the junction V is shortened by 4 bases and J by 7 bases, with 14 bases in between. The CDR3 holds 13 amino acids from the cysteine to the phenylalanine. The kept DNA is CDR3 alone, 39 bases in frame from the first base. The library was obtained by the immunoSEQ multiplex PCR assay. The paper's data handling went like this. A statistical classification framework was built for diagnosing cytomegalovirus status from the catalog of TCR beta chain sequences. This immuneACCESS table, as held by TCRdb, lists in-frame sequences with V and J called but not all clones. Of the missing ones, under half trace to an unresolved V gene in checked studies; the others have no known cause. V and J calls and clone size come straight from that table; D and trimming were deduced from the DNA. A total of 100,000 to 120,000 clones appear in this sample, 86% of them only once. The ten largest clones take up under 4.5% of the sample.

Donors formed part of the validation cohort, which comprised about 120 subjects and was distinct from the first cohort of several hundred subjects. This entry belongs to a study of cytomegalovirus exposure and HLA in healthy donors (dated by TCRdb to about 2017). The study in broad terms: According to a later analysis, one platform produced both the roughly 130 validation repertoires and the 700 or so repertoires of the first cohort. A separate validation cohort of over 95 different subjects was used in addition to the approximately 640-subject first cohort. The study aimed to test whether cataloging public T cell receptors could reveal signatures of past pathogen exposure. To predict cytomegalovirus infection status, the study combined high-throughput TCR immunosequencing, statistical association of individual TCRs with disease status, and machine learning.

What the study reported, not specific to this receptor: It was suggested by the authors that the approach could potentially be generalized to other disease states and immunological phenotypes. Subsequent analysis determined that TCRs grouped into clusters in the first cohort also showed a tendency toward co-occurrence across the 120 or so validation repertoires, and roughly 94% of cluster scores exceeded 0. The study listed 164 TCR beta chains as associated with cytomegalovirus. Cytomegalovirus status was reported to be diagnosed by the classifier with high specificity and sensitivity in both the original and validation cohorts. A later analysis had no HLA typing for the validation cohort, so co-occurrence there was scored across all 130 or so repertoires. In vitro tests confirmed that a few of the cytomegalovirus-associated TCR beta chains recognize cytomegalovirus antigens. Most TCR sequences were observed very rarely across donors, whereas some public TCRs were present in many individuals.

The chain joins TRBV5-1 to TRBJ1-1; TRBD1 is possibly the D segment (5 matching bases). Sequenced: PBMCs. This TCR came from a woman younger than 30 in good health and CMV-seropositive. CDR3 loop: CASSPPGTGEAFF. Read as DNA, the sequence is TGCGCCAGCAGCCCGCCCGGGACTGGTGAAGCTTTCTTT.